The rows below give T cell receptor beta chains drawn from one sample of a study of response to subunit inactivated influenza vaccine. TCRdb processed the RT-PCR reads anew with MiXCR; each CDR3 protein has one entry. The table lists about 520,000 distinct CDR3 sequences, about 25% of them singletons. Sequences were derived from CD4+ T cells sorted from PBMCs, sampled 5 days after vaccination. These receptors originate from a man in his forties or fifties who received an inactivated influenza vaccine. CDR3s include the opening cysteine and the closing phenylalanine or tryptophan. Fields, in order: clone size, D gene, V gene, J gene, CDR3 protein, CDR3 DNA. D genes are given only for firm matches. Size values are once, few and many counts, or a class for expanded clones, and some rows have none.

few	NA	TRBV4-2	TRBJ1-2	CASSQENSHGSGYTF	TGTGCCAGCAGCCAAGAAAATTCCCACGGCAGCGGCTACACCTTC
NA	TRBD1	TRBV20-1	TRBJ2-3	CSAQPWQSYRGDTQYF	TGCAGTGCTCAACCTTGGCAGTCATACAGGGGAGATACGCAGTATTTT
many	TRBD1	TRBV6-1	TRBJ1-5	CASSPTGVGRNQPQHF	TGTGCCAGCAGTCCTACAGGGGTCGGGCGCAATCAGCCCCAGCATTTT
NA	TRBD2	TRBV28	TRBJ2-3	CASSLSGRAFTDTQYF	TGTGCCAGCAGTCTCAGCGGGAGGGCCTTTACAGATACGCAGTATTTT
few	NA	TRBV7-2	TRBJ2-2	CASSLIATTNTGELFF	TGTGCCAGCAGCTTAATAGCGACAACGAACACCGGGGAGCTGTTTTTT
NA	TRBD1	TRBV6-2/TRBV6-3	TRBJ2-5	CASSYSMSGQDLQETQYF	TGTGCCAGCAGTTACTCGATGTCCGGACAGGACCTGCAAGAGACCCAGTACTTC
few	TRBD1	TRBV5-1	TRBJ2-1	CASSSWTGVSYNEQFF	TGCGCCAGCAGCTCCTGGACAGGCGTCTCCTACAATGAGCAGTTCTTC
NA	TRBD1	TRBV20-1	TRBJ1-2	CSARDLGQGNYGYTF	TGCAGTGCTAGAGATCTAGGACAGGGTAACTATGGCTACACCTTC
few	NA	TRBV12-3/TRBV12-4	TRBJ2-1	CASSSRANEQFF	TGTGCCAGCAGTAGCAGAGCCAATGAGCAGTTCTTC
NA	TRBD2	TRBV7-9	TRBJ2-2	CASGSGGDNTGELFF	TGTGCCAGCGGCTCCGGGGGGGATAACACCGGGGAGCTGTTTTTT
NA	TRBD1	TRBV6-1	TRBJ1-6	CASSQTGTGNSPLHF	TGTGCCAGCAGTCAGACCGGGACAGGGAATTCACCCCTCCACTTT
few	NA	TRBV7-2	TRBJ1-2	CASSLGPASYGYTF	TGTGCCAGCAGCTTAGGGCCAGCCTCCTATGGCTACACCTTC
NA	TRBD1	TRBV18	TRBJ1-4	CASSPPGQPEKLFF	TGTGCCAGCTCACCGCCGGGACAGCCTGAAAAACTGTTTTTT